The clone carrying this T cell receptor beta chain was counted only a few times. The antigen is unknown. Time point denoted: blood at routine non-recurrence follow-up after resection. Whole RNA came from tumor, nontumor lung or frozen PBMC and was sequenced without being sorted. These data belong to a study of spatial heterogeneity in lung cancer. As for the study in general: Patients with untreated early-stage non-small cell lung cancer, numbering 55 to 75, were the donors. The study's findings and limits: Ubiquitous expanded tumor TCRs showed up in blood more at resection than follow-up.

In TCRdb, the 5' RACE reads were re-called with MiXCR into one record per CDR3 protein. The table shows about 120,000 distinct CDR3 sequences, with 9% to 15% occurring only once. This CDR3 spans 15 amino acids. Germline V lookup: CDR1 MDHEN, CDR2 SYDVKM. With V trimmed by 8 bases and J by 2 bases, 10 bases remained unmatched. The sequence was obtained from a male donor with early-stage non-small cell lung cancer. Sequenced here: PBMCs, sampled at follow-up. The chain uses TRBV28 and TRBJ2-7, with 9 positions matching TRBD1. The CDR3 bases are TGTGCCAGCTCACGCCCCGGGACAGGGACCTACGAGCAGTACTTC. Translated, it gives CASSRPGTGTYEQYF.